Following are 9 T cell receptor beta chains from one sample sequenced in a study of vaccination and CD4 T cells after COVID-19. The treatment was: approximately 11-day PBMC culture with coronavirus spike peptide pools or control peptides (ViraFEST assay). The Oncomine TCR Beta short-read assay was applied to DNA of cultured CD4+ T cells. TCRdb re-analysed the PCR reads in MiXCR, keeping a single row per CDR3 protein. The table has some 8,300 distinct CDR3 sequences, around 50% seen once. These receptors are not linked to any known antigen. Material for sequencing was CD4+ T cells from blood, cultured in vitro. These receptor sequences come from a human donor who had recovered from COVID-19.

The chain joins TRBV20-1 to TRBJ1-4; 10 bases map to TRBD1. The CDR3 is 14 amino acids. With 1 base clipped from V and 10 bases from J, the junction kept 6 bases outside the gene matches. The germline gives CDR1 DFQATT, CDR2 SNEGSKA (reference sequence). The CDR3 coding sequence is TGCAGTGCTAGAGGACAGGGGGCTAGTGGAAAACTGTTTTTT. It codes for CSARGQGASGKLFF.

The table lists this clonotype with a few counts. CDR3 nucleotides: TGTGCCAGCAGTGATTTTGGCTACACCTTC. This sequence encodes CASSDFGYTF. The chain carries TRBV6-2 or TRBV6-3 and TRBJ1-2; D is unclear. The germline V gene encodes CDR1 MNHEY and CDR2 SVGEGT. Trimming removed 5 bases from V and 7 bases from J, with 5 bases in between. CDR3 length: 10 residues.

V usage is TRBV2 and J usage is TRBJ1-4, with TRBD1 as a possible D gene (6 bases). V was cut by 6 bases and J by 6 bases, with 11 bases left in between. Per the germline V gene, CDR1 is SNHLY and CDR2 is FYNNEI. This CDR3 is built from 13 residues. CDR3: CASSGGGYEKLFF. CDR3 DNA sequence: TGTGCCAGCAGCGGTGGGGGCTATGAAAAACTGTTTTTT.

By share, this clonotype counts as medium-sized (0.01 to 0.1%). This sequence joins TRBV7-8 and TRBJ2-7; maybe TRBD2 (5 bases). CDR3 size: 16 residues. From germline, CDR1 is SGHVS and CDR2 FQNEAQ. Trimming left V 2 bases short and J 3 bases short, with 17 bases between. The CDR3 region has the DNA TGTGCCAGCAGCTTAACTAGGAATTTGGGTCTCTACGAGCAGTACTTC. Translating it yields CASSLTRNLGLYEQYF.

This clonotype was seen only a few times. V is TRBV7-2 and J is TRBJ2-2; 11 nucleotides agree with TRBD2. Germline CDR1 and CDR2: SGHTA and FQGNSA. This CDR3 contains 15 residues. J was trimmed by 7 bases and V by 0 bases; bases with no gene match: 1. In nucleotides, the CDR3 is TGTGCCAGCAGCTTAGCCGGACTAGCGGGCGGGGAGCTGTTTTTT. As protein: CASSLAGLAGGELFF.

The V gene is TRBV18, the J gene TRBJ2-7; the match to TRBD1 covers 12 bases. The J segment lost 9 bases and the V segment lost 3 bases, leaving 15 bases of the junction unmatched. This CDR3 is 17 amino acids long. From germline, CDR1 is KGHSH and CDR2 LQKENI. Written as DNA, the CDR3 is TGTGCCAGCTCACCGACTAAGACCGGGACAGGGGGCGCATCGCAGTACTTC. Protein product: CASSPTKTGTGGASQYF.

This clonotype was seen more than once but under ten times. The chain employs TRBV20-1 and TRBJ1-2, with D perhaps TRBD1 (6 bases). In germline, CDR1 is DFQATT, CDR2 SNEGSKA (reference sequence). The ends were cut back, 7 bases at V and 4 bases at J, with 13 bases in the middle. The CDR3 is 12 residues long. The CDR3, as DNA: TGCAGTGGGGCAGGGGAAGGCTATGGCTACACCTTC. Its protein product is CSGAGEGYGYTF.

For the CDR3, the DNA is TGTGCCAGCAGTTCAGTAGCGGGTGCACGAGGGGAGACCCAGTACTTC. Protein sequence: CASSSVAGARGETQYF. The chain combines TRBV27 with TRBJ2-5; TRBD2 aligns across 7 bases. This CDR3 comprises 16 residues. Germline CDR1 and CDR2: MNHEY and SMNVEV (reference sequence). V gave up 4 bases and J gave up 5 bases; unmatched junction bases: 13.

The chain recombines TRBV30 with TRBJ1-1; D remains unclear. Germline loops: CDR1 GTSNPN, CDR2 SVGIG (reference sequence). Trimming shortened V by 2 bases and J by 7 bases, and 17 bases separated the two germline ends. The CDR3 consists of 14 residues. Here the CDR3 reads CAWSLGTGNYEAFF. The CDR3 DNA reads as TGTGCCTGGAGTCTAGGTACGGGGAACTATGAAGCTTTCTTT.